The source of this TCR beta chain is a study of cytomegalovirus exposure and HLA in healthy donors (TCRdb year 2017). Looking at the study overall: In an earlier analysis of some 550 of the donors, approximately 260 Gb of sequence data and 90 million to 120 million unique TCR beta sequences from 150 million to 200 million T cells were reported. About 300 gigabases of sequencing data and tens of millions of unique TCR sequences were included in an early release covering around 650 HLA-typed donors. The genetic ancestry cluster associated with self-reported Caucasian donors included about 81% of the roughly 380 genotyped donors. The study aimed to test whether cataloging public T cell receptors could reveal signatures of past pathogen exposure. The study used immunosequencing to profile the T cell repertoires of approximately 690 subjects and linked those repertoires to cytomegalovirus serostatus. In addition to the first cohort of 666 subjects, a separate validation cohort of 100 to 150 different subjects was used. High-throughput TCR immunosequencing, statistical association of individual TCRs with disease status, and machine learning were combined to predict cytomegalovirus infection status. A later analysis re-analyzed previously published TCR beta repertoires from about 730 donors and added high-resolution HLA genotyping to study TCR occurrence patterns. The later analysis used no new phenotypic data to find candidate immune exposures, relying instead on TCR beta sequences and their occurrence across donors. An earlier analysis of nearly 600 of the donors applied high-throughput TCR beta sequencing to assess whether each TCR beta V gene segment acted as functional or pseudogenic. Donor age, sex, ethnicity and CMV serostatus were collected together with the repertoire data. In a later genetic analysis, genome-wide SNP genotypes for about three fifths of the 666 donors were used, and that subset was treated as a discovery cohort. All discovery cohort repertoires had been generated using a single sequencing platform. Both class I and class II loci were covered by HLA typing, at four-digit resolution. Typing coverage varied by locus: 629-630 donors for A, B, C, DRB1 and DQB1; more than 500 for DQA1; nearly 610 for DPA1; under 490 for DPB1. Because of strong linkage in the cohort, roughly five DR-DQ haplotypes were treated as single units for association and clustering. Across some 400 genotyped donors of the cohort, an average of approximately 240,000 unique TCR beta nucleotide sequences per donor were sequenced, and roughly 20% of those sequences were non-productive.

Receptor libraries were prepared by the immunoSEQ multiplex PCR assay. For the multiplex PCR, a mixture combining 60 forward primers for TCR Vbeta segments and 13 reverse primers for TCR Jbeta segments was used. Amplification of the CDR3 region of rearranged TCR beta genes was performed with a multiplex PCR assay on genomic DNA. The amplified TCR beta libraries were sequenced on the Illumina HiSeq System as 87-base-pair reads. The original pipeline was this. A later analysis tallied roughly 78 million unique TCR beta chains across the approximately 670 repertoires, and about 10 million of those chains were shared by two or more donors. To remove PCR and sequencing errors, raw reads were error-corrected and collapsed into unique sequences using a nearest-neighbor algorithm that merged closely related sequences. Alignment of CDR3 sequences to IMGT reference sequences was used to assign V, D and J gene segments. For a sequence to be retained, a match of at least six nucleotides was required to both a V gene segment and a J gene segment. A rearrangement counted as productive if the CDR3 had no stop codons and remained in frame with V and J, and every other rearrangement counted as non-productive. CDR3 was defined by IMGT convention, running from the second conserved V-encoded cysteine to the conserved J-encoded phenylalanine. In an earlier analysis of approximately 500 of the donors, sequences lacking an unambiguous match to a single V gene segment were excluded. In an earlier analysis of about 590 of the donors, a V segment was called functional when productive rearrangements were above 56.7%, and segregating when the standard deviation between donors exceeded 5%. A statistical classification framework was built for diagnosing cytomegalovirus status from the catalog of TCR beta chain sequences. V and J gene assignment, in a later analysis, came from comparing TCR nucleotide sequences with IMGT/GENE-DB human TR gene sequences. In a later analysis, CDR3 sequences and most-parsimonious VDJ recombination scenarios were assigned using the TCRdist pipeline. In a later analysis, each TCR beta chain was defined by its CDR3 amino acid sequence together with its V-gene family, and reads without a unique V-gene family were excluded. To address suspected cross-contamination and a sequencing artifact, a later analysis removed around 590 highly shared, low-generation-probability nucleotide sequences. In a later analysis, a clonal expansion index was calculated for each public chain from normalized within-repertoire ranks of inferred template counts. A later analysis computed generation probabilities with a VDJ recombination model fitted to out-of-frame rearrangements, and checked the results against IGoR. In a later analysis, hypergeometric tests were used to score TCR-TCR, TCR-HLA and TCR-CMV co-occurrence, with a repertoire-size bias correction applied to TCR pairs. A later analysis estimated false discovery rates by permuting HLA or CMV assignments 20 times. In a later analysis, co-occurring TCRs were grouped using DBSCAN, and TCRdist sequence similarity was added for clustering within HLA-allele-positive subsets. Repertoires with fewer than 30,000 or more than 120,000 public chains, plus five repertoires with anomalous nucleotide sharing, were excluded from co-occurrence clustering. TCRdb's version of the immuneACCESS table is confined to in-frame rearrangements and falls short of the full clone set. An unresolved V gene accounts for under half of the shortfall where checked; the remainder is of unknown origin. The DNA was the basis for D and trimming; V, J and clone size are from that table. This sample comprises 75,000 to 100,000 clones, roughly 72% of them detected only once. The top ten clones comprise about 0.5% of the sample.

The study at large found these results: This cohort had only TCR beta chains sequenced, and the lack of alpha or paired-chain data limited which features could be detected. The study listed 150 to 200 TCR beta chains as associated with cytomegalovirus. Compared with the roughly 600-donor mean, donors in an Asian-associated ancestry cluster had fewer N-insertions in productive TCRs, according to a later genetic analysis. A few of the identified cytomegalovirus-associated TCR beta chains were confirmed in vitro to be specific for cytomegalovirus antigens. A later analysis found that HLA-associated TCR beta chains were more clonally expanded and had lower generation probabilities than equally common non-associated chains. A further reported finding was that TCR beta sequences accurately predicted the HLA-A and HLA-B alleles for most subjects in the first cohort. Because HLA typing was unavailable for some donors at each locus, only the typed subset was used in association tests. A cluster of highly shared sequence variants was judged likely to represent a technical artifact of the sequencing pipeline. Across donors, most TCR sequences were observed very rarely, whereas some public TCRs were present in many individuals. In an earlier analysis of under 600 of the donors, most TCR beta V segments were observed in productive rearrangements about 87% or about 30% of the time, broadly matching IMGT annotations. Some IMGT-functional V segments, including TRBV6-2 and TRBV6-3, could not be distinguished by the 87-base-pair reads and were therefore excluded. It was suggested by the authors that the approach could potentially be generalized to other disease states and immunological phenotypes. In a later analysis, most CMV-associated TCR beta chains were found to appear HLA-restricted, with HLA associations seemingly driven largely by CMV exposure. The classifier was reported to diagnose cytomegalovirus status with high specificity and sensitivity in both the original cohort and the validation cohort. V-gene and J-gene trimming of TCR beta chains was associated with a missense DCLRE1C variant in a later genetic analysis, and the association was replicated in an independent cohort. A later analysis associated about 17,000 TCR beta sequences with specific HLA alleles at a false discovery rate of 0.05. Strong co-occurrence of HLA alleles, especially DR and DQ, made assigning TCR associations to individual alleles difficult. The only immune exposure information available for the cohort was CMV serostatus. Presence/absence analyses assumed roughly uniform sequencing depth across donors, an assumption that may not hold. According to a later analysis, parvovirus B19, influenza, CMV and Epstein-Barr virus appeared linked to several top co-occurrence clusters. Correlated functional status among segregating V segments might reflect linkage disequilibrium, but an unknown experimental factor could not be ruled out. Because counts were too low, about 15 rarely observed V segments, including chromosome 9 orphons, were left out of the earlier analysis of approximately 580 of the donors. A later analysis found that TCR association rates varied across HLA loci, with DRB1 alleles showing the most associated TCRs and HLA-C alleles the fewest.

Turning to this clone: The target of this receptor is not known. The record has no base qualities; no much larger clone is one base away.

The CDR3 covers 12 residues, taking in both the cysteine and the phenylalanine. CDR3 DNA only is kept here, 36 bases in frame from base 1. V sheds 6 bases and J sheds 7 bases, leaving 12 bases between their ends. The germline V gene (reference sequence) specifies MNHNY as CDR1 and SVGAGI as CDR2. The cohort comprised fewer than 700 healthy bone marrow donors. All cohort members were sampled while nominally healthy, although unrecorded immune exposures were likely present. The donor tested CMV seronegative, placing the donor among the approximately 360 seronegative members of the cohort. Each donor provided a peripheral blood sample, and peripheral blood mononuclear cells were used for TCR beta sequencing. The Qiagen DNeasy Blood Extraction Kit was used to extract genomic DNA from the blood cell samples.

Recombination connected TRBV6-6 to TRBJ2-5, with TRBD1 tentatively as D gene (5 bases match). This sequence was found in a young man in good health and CMV-seronegative. The sample consisted of PBMCs. CDR3 loop: CASSADRGTQYF. In nucleotide form, the sequence is TGTGCCAGCAGCGCGGATAGGGGGACCCAGTACTTC.